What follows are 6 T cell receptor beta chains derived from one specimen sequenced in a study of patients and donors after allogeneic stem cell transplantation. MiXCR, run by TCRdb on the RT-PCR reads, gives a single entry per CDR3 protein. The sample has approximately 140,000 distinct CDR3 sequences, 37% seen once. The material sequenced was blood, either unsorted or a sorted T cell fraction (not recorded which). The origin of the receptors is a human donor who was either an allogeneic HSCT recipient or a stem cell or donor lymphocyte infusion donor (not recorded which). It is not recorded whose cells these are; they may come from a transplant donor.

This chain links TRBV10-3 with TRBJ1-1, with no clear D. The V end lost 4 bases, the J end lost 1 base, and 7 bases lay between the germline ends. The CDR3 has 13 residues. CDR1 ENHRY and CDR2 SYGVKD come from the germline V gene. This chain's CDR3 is CAISGSENTEAFF. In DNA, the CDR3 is TGTGCCATCAGTGGGTCCGAGAACACTGAAGCTTTCTTT.

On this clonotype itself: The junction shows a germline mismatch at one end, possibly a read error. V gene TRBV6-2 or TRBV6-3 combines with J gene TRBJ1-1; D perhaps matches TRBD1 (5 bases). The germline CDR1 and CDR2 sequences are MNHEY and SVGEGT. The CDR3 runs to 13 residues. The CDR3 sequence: CVSSYRGGTEAFF. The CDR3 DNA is TGTGTCAGCAGTTACCGGGGGGGAACTGAAGCTTTCTTT.

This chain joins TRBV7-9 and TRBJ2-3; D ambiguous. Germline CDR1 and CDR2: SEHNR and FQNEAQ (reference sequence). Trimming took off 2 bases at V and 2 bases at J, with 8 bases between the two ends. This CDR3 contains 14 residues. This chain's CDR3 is CASSLSPSTDTQYF. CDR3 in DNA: TGTGCCAGCAGCTTATCCCCCTCCACAGATACGCAGTATTTT.

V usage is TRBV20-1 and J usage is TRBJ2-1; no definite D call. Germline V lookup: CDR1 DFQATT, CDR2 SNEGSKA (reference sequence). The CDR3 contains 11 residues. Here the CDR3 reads CSRQTLTEQFF. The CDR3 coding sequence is TGCAGCCGCCAGACTCTCACTGAGCAGTTCTTC.

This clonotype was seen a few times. CDR3 nucleotides: TGTGCCAGCAGCCTACTGACAGGGCTGGGCTATGGCTACACCTTC. It specifies CASSLLTGLGYGYTF. The chain links TRBV7-2 to TRBJ1-2, with 7 positions matching TRBD1. This CDR3 comprises 15 residues. Losses at the gene ends were 5 bases for V and 4 bases for J; bases not matched to a gene: 10. CDR1 SGHTA and CDR2 FQGNSA come from the germline V gene.

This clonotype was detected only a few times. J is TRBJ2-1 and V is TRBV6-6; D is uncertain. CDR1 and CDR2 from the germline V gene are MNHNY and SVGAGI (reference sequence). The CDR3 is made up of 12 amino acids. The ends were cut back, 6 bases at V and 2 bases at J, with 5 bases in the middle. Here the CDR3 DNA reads TGTGCCAGCAGATACACCTACAATGAGCAGTTCTTC. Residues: CASRYTYNEQFF.